This TCR beta chain was found in a study of cytomegalovirus exposure and HLA in healthy donors. Comment on this clone: A junction boundary mismatches the germline segment, possibly from a read error.

Clones were sequenced by immunoSEQ multiplex PCR, and TCRdb holds only the in-frame ones, with some missing. The table has roughly 60,000 clones, approximately 96% seen once; the top ten hold approximately 0.95%. Germline V gives CDR1 KGHSH, CDR2 LQKENI. The CDR3 spans 15 residues. This receptor was taken from a man younger than 35 in good health and CMV-seronegative. Sequenced material: PBMCs. The rearrangement joins TRBV18 to TRBJ2-7; the match to TRBD1 covers 10 bases. In DNA form, the CDR3 reads TGTGCCAGCTCACCCAGGGACAGGGGCTCCGACGAGCAGTACTTC. Protein sequence: CASSPRDRGSDEQYF.